The 28 T cell receptor beta chains listed next were all sequenced from one sample in a study of beta chain features in type 1 diabetes. The isolated RNA, all of it, was reverse transcribed, so expressed TCRB transcripts were what got sequenced. TCRdb's table, derived via immunoSEQ multiplex PCR, lists solely in-frame clones and lacks some. Of 850,000 to 900,000 clones listed, 15% to 20% are singletons. The sequencing input was naive CD4+ T cells from blood. These receptors came from a woman aged 18 to 35 in good health.

The rearrangement uses TRBV16 and TRBJ2-5; a possible D gene is TRBD1 (5 bases). The CDR3 runs to 14 residues. V shed 4 bases and J shed 1 base, with 10 bases lying between them. Germline V gene sequence: CDR1 KGHSY, CDR2 FQNENV. CDR3 amino acids: CASSPGHVQETQYF. The CDR3 DNA reads as TGTGCCAGCAGCCCCGGACACGTCCAAGAGACCCAGTACTTC.

This clone was counted between two and nine times. The chain employs TRBV5-1 and TRBJ1-3, with D maybe TRBD1 (5 bases). The CDR3 totals 20 residues. The V gene lost 3 bases and the J gene lost 2 bases, with 27 bases spanning the gap. The germline CDR1 and CDR2 sequences are SGHRS and YFSETQ. CDR3 bases: TGCGCCAGCAGCTGGACTCCTTTGGCAGTGGGGACCACCGCTGGAAACACCATATATTTT. It encodes CASSWTPLAVGTTAGNTIYF.

The chain employs TRBV6-5 and TRBJ1-1; tentative D call: TRBD1 (5 bases). Germline V CDR1 and CDR2: MNHEY, SVGAGI. The CDR3 extends over 15 amino acids. Trimming left V 5 bases short and J 3 bases short, with 16 bases between. The CDR3 here is CASSRGWPGDTEAFF. The CDR3 nucleotides are TGTGCCAGCAGTCGCGGCTGGCCGGGGGACACTGAAGCTTTCTTT.

The chain employs TRBV2 and TRBJ1-1, with 8 bases lining up with TRBD1. The ends lost 8 bases at V and 3 bases at J; junction bases unmatched: 8. The CDR3 is 14 residues long. CDR1 is SNHLY and CDR2 is FYNNEI in the germline V gene. The CDR3 loop reads CASERSGGYTEAFF. DNA for the CDR3: TGTGCCAGCGAACGCTCAGGGGGCTACACTGAAGCTTTCTTT.

This chain uses TRBV4-3 with TRBJ1-5; possible D gene TRBD1, 5 bases. This CDR3 is 15 amino acids long. Germline V gives CDR1 LGHNA, CDR2 YSLEER. The germline V and J ends were trimmed by 4 bases and 6 bases, with 16 bases remaining between them. CDR3 bases: TGCGCCAGCAGCCGCTCGTGGGGCGCGGGTCAGCCCCAGCATTTT. Its translation: CASSRSWGAGQPQHF.

The chain is built from TRBV10-1 and TRBJ2-3; perhaps D is TRBD1 or TRBD2 (5 bases each). The CDR3 is 15 residues long. CDR1 WNHNN and CDR2 SYGVQD come from the germline V gene (reference sequence). Deletions cut 4 bases from V and 0 bases from J, with 11 bases between. The CDR3 sequence is CASSGRDPSTDTQYF. The CDR3 nucleotides are TGCGCCAGCAGTGGAAGGGACCCAAGCACAGATACGCAGTATTTT.

In its sample, this clone was seen a few times. This rearrangement joins TRBV28 to TRBJ1-2; TRBD1 matches 7 bases. The junction had 3 bases not matched to a gene; V was cut back by 5 bases and J by 0 bases. The CDR3 sequence is 14 residues long. The germline V gene has CDR1 MDHEN and CDR2 SYDVKM. For the CDR3, the DNA is TGTGCCAGCAGTACAGGGGAAGCTAACTATGGCTACACCTTC. Amino acid sequence: CASSTGEANYGYTF.

This clone was picked up a small number of times. The chain joins TRBV28 to TRBJ2-3; 13 nucleotides agree with TRBD2. Germline V gives CDR1 MDHEN, CDR2 SYDVKM. The CDR3 has 13 residues. J lost 14 bases, V lost 8 bases, and 10 bases had no gene match. CDR3 in DNA: TGTGCCAGCGATACTAGCGGGAGGGATCGTAGGTATTTT. The encoded protein is CASDTSGRDRRYF.

This sequence joins TRBV6-6 and TRBJ2-3; the match to TRBD2 covers 12 bases. This CDR3 is 15 amino acids long. The junction had 5 bases not matched to a gene; V was cut back by 6 bases and J by 4 bases. Germline V gene sequence: CDR1 MNHNY, CDR2 SVGAGI (reference sequence). The CDR3 nucleotides read TGTGCCAGCAGGTCTAGCGGGAGGGGCCCAGATACGCAGTATTTT. It specifies CASRSSGRGPDTQYF.

The V and J genes are TRBV27 and TRBJ1-1; D is unclear. V was pared by 7 bases and J by 5 bases, with 11 bases between. This CDR3 contains 12 residues. CDR1 MNHEY and CDR2 SMNVEV come from the germline V gene (reference sequence). The DNA for the CDR3 is TGTGCCAGCAAGGGTCGAGCGACTGAAGCTTTCTTT. This sequence encodes CASKGRATEAFF.

The chain employs TRBV5-8 and TRBJ2-3; 9 bases are shared with TRBD2. The CDR3 runs to 16 residues. V shed 0 bases, J shed 3 bases, and the junction held 5 bases outside the gene matches. Germline-derived CDR1 and CDR2 are SGHTS and YDEGEE. The CDR3 DNA is TGTGCCAGCAGCTTGGTAGGGCTAGCGGGAACAGATACGCAGTATTTT. Its protein is CASSLVGLAGTDTQYF. The variable domain in full, with the rest retrieved from reference TRBV5-8 and TRBJ2-3, is EAGVTQSPTHLIKTRGQQATLRCSPISGHTSVYWYQQALGLGLQFLLWYDEGEERNRGNFPPRFSGRQFPNYSSELNVNALELEDSALYLCASSLVGLAGTDTQYFGPGTRLTVL.

The J gene is TRBJ1-2, the V gene TRBV2; no reliable D call. The germline V gene encodes CDR1 SNHLY and CDR2 FYNNEI. Trimming cost V 1 base and J 4 bases, with 7 bases left between them. CDR3 size: 13 residues. The CDR3 sequence is CASSEGRPYGYTF. The CDR3 DNA reads as TGTGCCAGCAGTGAAGGACGGCCCTATGGCTACACCTTC.

Comments on this clone: The identical CDR3 is also encoded by other nucleotide sequences in the sample. The chain links TRBV5-1 to TRBJ2-2; D remains unclear. The CDR3 has 13 amino acids. Germline CDR1 and CDR2: SGHRS and YFSETQ. V was cut by 0 bases and J by 4 bases, with 4 bases left in between. The CDR3 nucleotides read TGCGCCAGCAGCTTGGGTCTCACCGGGGAGCTGTTTTTT. Translating gives CASSLGLTGELFF.

This clone was seen a handful of times. The chain joins TRBV6-5 to TRBJ2-2; 7 nucleotides line up with TRBD2. Germline V gene lookup returns CDR1 MNHEY and CDR2 SVGAGI. With V trimmed by 5 bases and J by 2 bases, 5 bases remained unmatched. The CDR3 extends over 15 amino acids. The DNA of the CDR3 is TGTGCCAGCAGTGGAACTAGCGCCAACACCGGGGAGCTGTTTTTT. Amino acids: CASSGTSANTGELFF.

This clone turned up a few times. This chain links TRBV29-1 with TRBJ2-5; D is unclear. The CDR3 loop spans 12 amino acids. CDR1 is SQVTM and CDR2 is ANQGSEA in the germline V gene. V was cut by 4 bases and J by 3 bases, with 9 bases left in between. The CDR3 sequence is CSVGTVEETQYF. The CDR3 DNA is TGCAGCGTTGGAACGGTCGAAGAGACCCAGTACTTC.

J is TRBJ2-1 and V is TRBV19; D unclear. This CDR3 contains 15 residues. V lost 2 bases and J 0 bases, leaving 8 bases between the germline ends. Germline values: CDR1 LNHDA, CDR2 SQIVND (reference sequence). The CDR3 region is CASSISPGSYNEQFF. The CDR3 DNA follows: TGTGCCAGTAGTATATCGCCAGGCTCCTACAATGAGCAGTTCTTC.

This clone was seen more than once but under ten times. The DNA of the CDR3 is TGCAGCGTAGGGACCTACTCCTACGAGCAGTACTTC. Amino acids: CSVGTYSYEQYF. The chain uses TRBV29-1 and TRBJ2-7; D is tentatively TRBD1 or TRBD2 (5 bases each). Trimming took 6 bases from V and 0 from J, leaving 9 bases between them. CDR1 and CDR2 (germline): SQVTM, ANQGSEA. CDR3 length: 12 residues.

This clone was found a few times. This chain links TRBV7-2 with TRBJ2-7; D uncertain. The CDR3 runs 14 residues. Trimming shortened V by 1 base and J by 3 bases, and 10 bases separated the two germline ends. CDR1 and CDR2 from the germline V gene are SGHTA and FQGNSA. The CDR3 sequence: CASSLVAPNYEQYF. The CDR3 nucleotides read TGTGCCAGCAGCTTAGTCGCACCCAACTACGAGCAGTACTTC.

This clone has a handful of counts. The chain links TRBV9 to TRBJ2-5; 9 nucleotides align to TRBD2. The end of the DNA is better explained by TRBJ2-7, so the J call may be wrong. The CDR3 is made up of 15 amino acids. From germline, CDR1 is SGDLS and CDR2 YYNGEE. Here the CDR3 DNA reads TGTGCCAGCCCCTCGTGGCTAGCGGGAAGGTACGAGCAGTACTTC. Its translation is CASPSWLAGRYEQYF.

The V and J genes are TRBV27 and TRBJ1-2; no reliable D call. Germline assignment: CDR1 MNHEY and CDR2 SMNVEV (reference sequence). Trimming left V 2 bases short and J 0 bases short, with 4 bases between. This CDR3 region has 13 residues. This CDR3 is CASSLHPNYGYTF. CDR3 DNA: TGTGCCAGCAGTTTACACCCTAACTATGGCTACACCTTC.

This chain joins TRBV5-1 and TRBJ2-2, with D possibly being TRBD2 (6 bases). V dropped 7 bases and J dropped 1 base, with 14 bases sitting between them. CDR3 length equals 15 residues. Germline V CDR1 and CDR2: SGHRS, YFSETQ. The CDR3 DNA is TGCGCCAGCGCGTTAACAGCGGGGAACACCGGGGAGCTGTTTTTT. This translates into CASALTAGNTGELFF.

This clone was recorded a few times. The V call is TRBV20-1, the J call TRBJ1-2; D gene unclear. Deletions cut 5 bases from V and 6 bases from J, with 7 bases between. This CDR3 has 10 amino acids. From germline, CDR1 is DFQATT and CDR2 SNEGSKA (reference sequence). Here the CDR3 DNA reads TGCAGTGCTGTGAATAATGGCTACACCTTC. It encodes CSAVNNGYTF.

This clone was recorded a few times. V and J are TRBV4-3 and TRBJ2-4; D is undetermined. V was pared by 0 bases and J by 0 bases, with 9 bases between. Germline lookup yields CDR1 LGHNA and CDR2 YSLEER. The length of the CDR3 is 16 residues. The CDR3 is CASSQDHSLAKNIQYF. Here the CDR3 DNA reads TGCGCCAGCAGCCAAGATCACTCGTTAGCCAAAAACATTCAGTACTTC.

In this sample, this clone turned up a few times. CDR3 sequence (DNA): TGTGCCAGTAGTATTCACTGGACAGGGGTAGGTCAGCCCCAGCATTTT. Its translation is CASSIHWTGVGQPQHF. This chain joins TRBV19 and TRBJ1-5; 9 bases match TRBD1. The CDR3 contains 16 residues. Trimming at V came to 3 bases and at J to 6 bases, leaving 9 bases not matched to a gene. Germline V gives CDR1 LNHDA, CDR2 SQIVND (reference sequence).

This clone was seen more than once but under ten times. The J gene is TRBJ2-7, the V gene TRBV28; 8 bases agree with TRBD2. This CDR3 has 15 residues. The V and J ends lost 2 bases and 8 bases, in that order; junction bases with no gene match: 11. From germline, CDR1 is MDHEN and CDR2 SYDVKM. CDR3 amino acids: CASSLGLAGLRQQYF. In nucleotides, the CDR3 is TGTGCCAGCAGTTTAGGGTTAGCGGGGTTACGACAGCAGTACTTC.

This chain connects TRBV15 to TRBJ1-4, with D perhaps TRBD1 (5 bases). Germline CDR1 and CDR2: LNHNV and YYDKDF (reference sequence). This CDR3 has 15 residues. The V end lost 3 bases, the J end lost 4 bases, and 12 bases lay between the germline ends. The DNA of the CDR3 is TGTGCCACCAGCAGCATGGGGCAGATTAATGAAAAACTGTTTTTT. It translates to CATSSMGQINEKLFF.

The V call is TRBV7-8, the J call TRBJ1-4; maybe TRBD1 (5 bases). The CDR3 covers 15 residues. The ends were cut back, 1 base at V and 6 bases at J, with 12 bases in the middle. In germline, CDR1 is SGHVS, CDR2 FQNEAQ. This CDR3 reads CASSLVGGGDEKLFF. The DNA of the CDR3 is TGTGCCAGCAGCTTAGTAGGTGGAGGGGATGAAAAACTGTTTTTT.

The V gene is TRBV18, the J gene TRBJ2-6; maybe TRBD1 (6 bases). The CDR3 sequence is 16 residues long. The V and J ends lost 0 bases and 2 bases respectively, with 8 bases between them. The V gene's germline CDR1 is KGHSH and CDR2 LQKENI. As DNA, the CDR3 is TGTGCCAGCTCACCACCATCAGGGGCTGGGGCCAACGTCCTGACTTTC. Translation gives CASSPPSGAGANVLTF.